The rows below give T cell receptor beta chains drawn from one sample of a study of T cells after posttransplantation cyclophosphamide. TCRdb's table, derived via immunoSEQ multiplex PCR, lists solely in-frame clones and lacks some. The table lists fewer than 40,000 clones, with no singletons. Source material: PBMCs. These receptors were taken from a woman aged 25-40 years in good health and a related stem cell transplant donor. Each CDR3 is given with its conserved first and last residue. The order of the fields is J gene, V gene, CDR3 protein.

TRBJ2-2 TRBV4-2 CASSLWSLESYTGELFF
TRBJ1-5 TRBV6-2/TRBV6-3 CASSSDRARAQHF
TRBJ2-1 TRBV6-7 CASSLGQPLYNEQFF
TRBJ1-1 TRBV27 CASSEFRGRGTEAFF
TRBJ1-5 TRBV29-1 CSVAGDGNQPQHF
TRBJ2-4 TRBV27 CASSLRTGEDFIQYF
TRBJ2-1 TRBV12-3/TRBV12-4 CASSWSGGSNEQFF
TRBJ2-7 TRBV18 CASSRGGEQYF
TRBJ1-2 TRBV7-2 CASSPNSPLGYGYTF
TRBJ1-1 TRBV7-2 CASSQRALNTEAFF
TRBJ2-1 TRBV7-2 CASSFGLGTGRSDEQFF
TRBJ2-7 TRBV25-1 CASSDPSTGNNEQYF
TRBJ2-1 TRBV6-6 CASSYGLAGGNEQFF
TRBJ1-1 TRBV7-2 CASRLDWGGMNTEAFF
TRBJ2-1 TRBV19 CASSIQAGVDNEQFF
TRBJ1-1 TRBV28 CASSDRGSNTEAFF
TRBJ1-3 TRBV9 CASSNPGQGDSGNTIYF
TRBJ2-7 TRBV6-2/TRBV6-3 CASSFGQAPLYEQYF
TRBJ1-6 TRBV19 CASSQKYEGSPLHF
TRBJ2-7 TRBV11-2 CASSLRLAPHYEQYF
TRBJ2-2 TRBV10-3 CAISEYLADTGELFF
TRBJ1-2 TRBV5-6 CASSSGQVTYGYTF
TRBJ1-2 TRBV12-3/TRBV12-4 CASGGQLVGYTF
TRBJ2-1 TRBV7-6 CASSLSARDYPGDNEQFF
TRBJ2-1 TRBV7-9 CASSADLSSYNEQFF
TRBJ1-2 TRBV19 CASSTYSYGYTF
TRBJ1-4 TRBV5-1 CASSLTGVGEKLFF
TRBJ1-3 TRBV6-2/TRBV6-3 CASSYDGSSGNTIYF
TRBJ1-1 TRBV6-2/TRBV6-3 CASSSDRGAEAFF
TRBJ2-7 TRBV19 CASSITASYEQYF
TRBJ2-7 TRBV18 CASSRDYEQYF
TRBJ2-2 TRBV5-4 CASRKPGQSTGELFF
TRBJ2-2 TRBV25-1 CASRPIGAANTGELFF
TRBJ1-2 TRBV5-6 CASSTGGDWYGYTF
TRBJ2-2 TRBV15 CATSHGLGNTGELFF
TRBJ2-3 TRBV6-1 CASSALTGTGGSDTQYF
TRBJ1-5 TRBV6-6 CASSPPGSNQPQHF
TRBJ2-5 TRBV5-4 CASSLTSGPGQETQYF
TRBJ1-2 TRBV6-5 CASSAGQGGGYTF
TRBJ1-5 TRBV28 CASSTGGAYSNQPQHF
TRBJ2-3 TRBV4-1 CASSETGTSTDTQYF
TRBJ1-2 TRBV4-2 CASSQEGAYGYTF
TRBJ1-4 TRBV19 CASRPGGASGKLFF
TRBJ2-3 TRBV19 CASSTSGGVDTQYF
TRBJ1-6 TRBV28 CASRGGMNSPLHF